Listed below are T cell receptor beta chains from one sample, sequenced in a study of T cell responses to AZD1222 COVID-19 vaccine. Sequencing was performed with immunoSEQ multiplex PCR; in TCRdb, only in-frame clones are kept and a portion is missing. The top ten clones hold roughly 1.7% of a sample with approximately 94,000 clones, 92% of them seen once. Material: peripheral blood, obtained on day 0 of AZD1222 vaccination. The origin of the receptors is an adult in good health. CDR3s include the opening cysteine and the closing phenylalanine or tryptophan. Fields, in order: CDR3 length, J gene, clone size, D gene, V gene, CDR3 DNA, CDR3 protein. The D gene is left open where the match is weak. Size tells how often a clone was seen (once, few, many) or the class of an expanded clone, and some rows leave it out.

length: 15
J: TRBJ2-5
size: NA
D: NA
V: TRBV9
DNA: TGTGCCAGCAGCGCCGTTTGGGACCATCAAGAGACCCAGTACTTC
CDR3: CASSAVWDHQETQYF

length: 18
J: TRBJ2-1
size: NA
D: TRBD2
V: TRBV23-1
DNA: TGCGCCAGCAGTCAACGACTAGCGGGAGGGCCGGGATACAATGAGCAGTTCTTC
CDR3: CASSQRLAGGPGYNEQFF

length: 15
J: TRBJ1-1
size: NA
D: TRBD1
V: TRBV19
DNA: TGTGCCAGTAGTATGGGGACAGGGCTTATCACTGAAGCTTTCTTT
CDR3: CASSMGTGLITEAFF

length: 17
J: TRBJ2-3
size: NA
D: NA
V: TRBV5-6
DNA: TGTGCCAGCGCCGAGAAAGGACATACCTCTAGCACAGATACGCAGTATTTT
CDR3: CASAEKGHTSSTDTQYF

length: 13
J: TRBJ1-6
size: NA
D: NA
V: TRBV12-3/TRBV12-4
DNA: TGTGCCAGCAGTTTATATGGGGATTCACCCCTCCACTTT
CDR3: CASSLYGDSPLHF

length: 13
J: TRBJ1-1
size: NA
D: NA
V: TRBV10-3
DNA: TGTGCCATCAGTGAGAGGGAGAACACTGAAGCTTTCTTT
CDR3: CAISERENTEAFF

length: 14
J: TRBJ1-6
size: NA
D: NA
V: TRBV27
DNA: TGTGCCAGCAGATGGACTGAGTATAATTCACCCCTCCACTTT
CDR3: CASRWTEYNSPLHF

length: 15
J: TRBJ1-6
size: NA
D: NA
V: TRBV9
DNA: TGTGCCAGCAGCGTAGGTGGGACGGAGCGTTCACCCCTCCACTTT
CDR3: CASSVGGTERSPLHF

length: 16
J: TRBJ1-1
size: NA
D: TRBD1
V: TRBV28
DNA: TGTGCCAGCAGTCCCACTGCAGGGGGCGCCGGGACTGAAGCTTTCTTT
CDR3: CASSPTAGGAGTEAFF

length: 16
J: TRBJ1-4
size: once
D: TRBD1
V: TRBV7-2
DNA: TGTGCCAGCAGCCCGGGACAGGGGGCAACTAATGAAAAACTGTTTTTT
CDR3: CASSPGQGATNEKLFF

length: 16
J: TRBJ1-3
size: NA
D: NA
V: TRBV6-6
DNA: TGTGCCAGCAGCTTGGTGGTGCAGGACTCTGGAAACACCATATATTTT
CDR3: CASSLVVQDSGNTIYF

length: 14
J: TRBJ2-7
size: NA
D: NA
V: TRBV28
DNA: TGTGCCAGCAGGAACGCAATTGGATCCTACGAGCAGTACTTC
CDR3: CASRNAIGSYEQYF

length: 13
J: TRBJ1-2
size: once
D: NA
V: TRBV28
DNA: TGTGCCAGCAGTACAACAGGGAACTATGGCTACACCTTC
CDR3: CASSTTGNYGYTF

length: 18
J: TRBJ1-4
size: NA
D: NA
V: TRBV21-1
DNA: TGTGCCAGCATCCGCACAGGGGGCTCGGAAGCAACTAATGAAAAACTGTTTTTT
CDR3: CASIRTGGSEATNEKLFF

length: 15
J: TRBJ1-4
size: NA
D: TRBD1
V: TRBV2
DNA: TGTGCCAGCAGCGGGACAGGGGGCTCAAGAGAAAAACTGTTTTTT
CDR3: CASSGTGGSREKLFF

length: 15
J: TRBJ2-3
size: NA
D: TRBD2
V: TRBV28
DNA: TGTGCCAGCAGTTCGATCGACGGGAGGGCGGATACGCAGTATTTT
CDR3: CASSSIDGRADTQYF

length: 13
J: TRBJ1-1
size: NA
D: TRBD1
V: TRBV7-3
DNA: TGTGCCAGCAGCCCCCGACAGGGCACTGAAGCTTTCTTT
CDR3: CASSPRQGTEAFF

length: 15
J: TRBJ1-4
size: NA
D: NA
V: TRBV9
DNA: TGTGCCAGCAGCGTAGATCTCGGTGATTCGGGAAAACTGTTTTTT
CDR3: CASSVDLGDSGKLFF

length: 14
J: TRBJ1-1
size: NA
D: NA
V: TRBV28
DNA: TGTGCCAGCAGTCCCTACGGAGTGAACACTGAAGCTTTCTTT
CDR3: CASSPYGVNTEAFF

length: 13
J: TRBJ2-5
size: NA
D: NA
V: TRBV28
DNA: TGTGCCAGCAGTTTATTTCACCAAGAGACCCAGTACTTC
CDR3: CASSLFHQETQYF